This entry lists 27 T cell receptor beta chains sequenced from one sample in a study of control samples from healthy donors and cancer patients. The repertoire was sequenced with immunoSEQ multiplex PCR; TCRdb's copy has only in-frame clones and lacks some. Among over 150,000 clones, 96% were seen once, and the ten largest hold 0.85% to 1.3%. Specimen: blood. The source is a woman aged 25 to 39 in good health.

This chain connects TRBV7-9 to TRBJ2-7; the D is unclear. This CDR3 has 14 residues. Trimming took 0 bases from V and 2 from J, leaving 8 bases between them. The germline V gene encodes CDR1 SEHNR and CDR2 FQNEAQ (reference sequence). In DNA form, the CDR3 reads TGTGCCAGCAGCTTAGCTATGGGAACCTACGAGCAGTACTTC. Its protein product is CASSLAMGTYEQYF.

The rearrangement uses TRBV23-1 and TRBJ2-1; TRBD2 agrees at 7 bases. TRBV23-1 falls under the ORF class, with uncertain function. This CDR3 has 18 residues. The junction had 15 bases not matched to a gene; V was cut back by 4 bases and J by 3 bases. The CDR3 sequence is CASSLPSEASGNYNEQFF. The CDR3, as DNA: TGCGCCAGCAGTCTACCGTCCGAGGCTAGCGGAAACTACAATGAGCAGTTCTTC.

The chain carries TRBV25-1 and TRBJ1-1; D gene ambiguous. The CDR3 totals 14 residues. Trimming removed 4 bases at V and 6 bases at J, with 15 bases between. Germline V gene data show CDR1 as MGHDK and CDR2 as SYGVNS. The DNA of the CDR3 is TGTGCCAGCAGTGCACTAGGAGGCAACGCTGAAGCTTTCTTT. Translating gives CASSALGGNAEAFF.

CDR3 sequence (DNA): TGTGCCAGCTCACCACCGAAGGGTGGGGCTAGCGGGAGAGCTTTTGAGACCCAGTACTTC. This encodes CASSPPKGGASGRAFETQYF. The chain carries TRBV18 and TRBJ2-5; 10 nucleotides agree with TRBD2. Germline trimming cut 0 bases from V and 5 bases from J; bases unmatched to any gene: 18. The CDR3 is 20 residues long. The germline CDR1 and CDR2 sequences are KGHSH and LQKENI.

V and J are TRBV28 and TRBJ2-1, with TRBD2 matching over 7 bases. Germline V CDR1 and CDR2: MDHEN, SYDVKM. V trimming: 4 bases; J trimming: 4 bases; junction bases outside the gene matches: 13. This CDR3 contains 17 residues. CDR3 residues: CASSSFSTSRLYNEQFF. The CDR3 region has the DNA TGTGCCAGCAGTTCCTTCTCGACTAGCCGACTATACAATGAGCAGTTCTTC. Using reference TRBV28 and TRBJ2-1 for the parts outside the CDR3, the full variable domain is DVKVTQSSRYLVKRTGEKVFLECVQDMDHENMFWYRQDPGLGLRLIYFSYDVKMKEKGDIPEGYSVSREKKERFSLILESASTNQTSMYLCASSSFSTSRLYNEQFFGPGTRLTVL.

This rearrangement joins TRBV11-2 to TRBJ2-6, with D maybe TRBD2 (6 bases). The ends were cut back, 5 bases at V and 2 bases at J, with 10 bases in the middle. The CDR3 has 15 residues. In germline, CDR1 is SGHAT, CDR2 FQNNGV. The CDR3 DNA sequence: TGTGCCAGCAGCCTAGCGAGGACTGGGGCCAACGTCCTGACTTTC. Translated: CASSLARTGANVLTF.

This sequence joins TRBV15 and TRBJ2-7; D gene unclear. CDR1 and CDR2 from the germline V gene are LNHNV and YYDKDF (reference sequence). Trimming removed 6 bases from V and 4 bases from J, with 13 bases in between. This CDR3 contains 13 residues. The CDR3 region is CATRARMEYEQYF. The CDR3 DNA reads TGTGCCACCAGAGCTAGAATGGAGTACGAGCAGTACTTC.

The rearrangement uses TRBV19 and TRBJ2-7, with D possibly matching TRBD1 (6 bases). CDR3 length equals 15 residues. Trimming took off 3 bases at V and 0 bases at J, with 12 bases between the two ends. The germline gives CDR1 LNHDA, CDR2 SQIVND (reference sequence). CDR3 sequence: CASSIHQTGSYEQYF. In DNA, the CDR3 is TGTGCCAGTAGTATTCACCAGACAGGCTCCTACGAGCAGTACTTC.

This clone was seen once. CDR3 protein: CASETTGSSYNEQFF. CDR3 DNA sequence: TGTGCCAGCGAAACGACAGGTAGCTCCTACAATGAGCAGTTCTTC. The chain uses TRBV28 and TRBJ2-1; D might be TRBD1 (6 bases). The CDR3 is 15 amino acids. V lost 8 bases and J 0 bases, leaving 14 bases between the germline ends. CDR1 and CDR2 (germline): MDHEN, SYDVKM.

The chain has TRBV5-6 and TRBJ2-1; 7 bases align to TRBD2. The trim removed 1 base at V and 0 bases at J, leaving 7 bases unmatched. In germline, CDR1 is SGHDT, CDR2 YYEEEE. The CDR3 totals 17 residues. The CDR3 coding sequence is TGTGCCAGCAGCTTGTGGTGGCTAGCGGACTCCTACAATGAGCAGTTCTTC. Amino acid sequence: CASSLWWLADSYNEQFF.

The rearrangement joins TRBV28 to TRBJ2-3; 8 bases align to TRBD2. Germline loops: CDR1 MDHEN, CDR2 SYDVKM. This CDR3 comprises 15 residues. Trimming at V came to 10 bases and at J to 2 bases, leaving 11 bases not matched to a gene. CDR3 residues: CATLRAGGATDTQYF. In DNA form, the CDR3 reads TGTGCCACTTTGCGGGCCGGGGGGGCCACAGATACGCAGTATTTT.

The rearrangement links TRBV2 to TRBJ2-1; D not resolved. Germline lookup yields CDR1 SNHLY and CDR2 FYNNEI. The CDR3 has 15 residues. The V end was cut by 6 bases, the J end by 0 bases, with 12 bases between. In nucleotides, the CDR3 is TGTGCCAGCAGGGTCGGAAGTCGCTCCTACAATGAGCAGTTCTTC. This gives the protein CASRVGSRSYNEQFF. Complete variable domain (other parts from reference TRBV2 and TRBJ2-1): EPEVTQTPSHQVTQMGQEVILRCVPISNHLYFYWYRQILGQKVEFLVSFYNNEISEKSEIFDDQFSVERPDGSNFTLKIRSTKLEDSAMYFCASRVGSRSYNEQFFGPGTRLTVL.

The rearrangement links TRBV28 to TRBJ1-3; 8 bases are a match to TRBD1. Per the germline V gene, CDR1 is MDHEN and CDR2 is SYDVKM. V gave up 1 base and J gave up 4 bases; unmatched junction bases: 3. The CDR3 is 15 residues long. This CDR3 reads CASSLSGGYGNTIYF. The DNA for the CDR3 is TGTGCCAGCAGTTTATCAGGGGGCTACGGAAACACCATATATTTT. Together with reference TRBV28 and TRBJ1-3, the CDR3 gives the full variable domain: DVKVTQSSRYLVKRTGEKVFLECVQDMDHENMFWYRQDPGLGLRLIYFSYDVKMKEKGDIPEGYSVSREKKERFSLILESASTNQTSMYLCASSLSGGYGNTIYFGEGSWLTVV.

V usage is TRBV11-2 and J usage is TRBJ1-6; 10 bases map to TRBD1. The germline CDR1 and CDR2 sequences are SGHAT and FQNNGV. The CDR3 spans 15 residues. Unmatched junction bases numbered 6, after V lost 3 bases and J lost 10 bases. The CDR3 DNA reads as TGTGCCAGCAGCTTCACCGGGACAGGGGAGTCACCCCTCCACTTT. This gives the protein CASSFTGTGESPLHF.

The CDR3 spells CASFARGRRMGNQPQHF. Here the CDR3 DNA reads TGTGCCAGCTTCGCGAGGGGCCGGCGGATGGGCAATCAGCCCCAGCATTTT. The V call is TRBV27, the J call TRBJ1-5; D may be TRBD1 (5 bases). There are 17 residues in the CDR3. Germline V gives CDR1 MNHEY, CDR2 SMNVEV (reference sequence). Deletions cut 8 bases from V and 2 bases from J, with 22 bases between.

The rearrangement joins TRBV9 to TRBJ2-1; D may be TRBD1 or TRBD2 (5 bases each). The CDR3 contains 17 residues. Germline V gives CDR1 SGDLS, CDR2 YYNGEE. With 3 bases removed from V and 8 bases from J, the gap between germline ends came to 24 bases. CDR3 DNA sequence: TGTGCCAGCAGCGCAAGGGGTGAGGGAGTGAGGGGCGATGAGCAGTTCTTC. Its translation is CASSARGEGVRGDEQFF. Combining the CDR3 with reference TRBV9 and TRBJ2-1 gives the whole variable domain DSGVTQTPKHLITATGQRVTLRCSPRSGDLSVYWYQQSLDQGLQFLIQYYNGEERAKGNILERFSAQQFPDLHSELNLSSLELGDSALYFCASSARGEGVRGDEQFFGPGTRLTVL.

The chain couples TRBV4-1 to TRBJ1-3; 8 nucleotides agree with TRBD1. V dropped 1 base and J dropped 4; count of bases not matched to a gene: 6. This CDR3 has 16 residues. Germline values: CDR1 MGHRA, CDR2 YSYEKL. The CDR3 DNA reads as TGCGCCAGCAGCCAAGTCCAGGGGGCTTTCGGAAACACCATATATTTT. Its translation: CASSQVQGAFGNTIYF.

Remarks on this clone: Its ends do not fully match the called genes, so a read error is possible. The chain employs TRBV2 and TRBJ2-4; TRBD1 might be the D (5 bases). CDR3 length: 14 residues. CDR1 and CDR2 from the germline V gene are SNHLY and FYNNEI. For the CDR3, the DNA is TGTGCCAGCAGGGAAGGGGTGGCCAAAAACATTCAGTACTTC. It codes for CASREGVAKNIQYF.

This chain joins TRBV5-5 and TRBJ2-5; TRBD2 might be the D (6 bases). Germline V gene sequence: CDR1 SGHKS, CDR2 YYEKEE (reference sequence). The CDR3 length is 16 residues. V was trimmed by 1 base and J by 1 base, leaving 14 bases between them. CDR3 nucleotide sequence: TGTGCCAGCAGCTTGAGAGCGGGCACGCCCCAAGAGACCCAGTACTTC. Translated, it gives CASSLRAGTPQETQYF.

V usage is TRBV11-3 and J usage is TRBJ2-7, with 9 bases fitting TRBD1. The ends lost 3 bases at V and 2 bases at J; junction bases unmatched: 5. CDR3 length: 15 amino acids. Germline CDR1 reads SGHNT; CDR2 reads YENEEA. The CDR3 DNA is TGTGCCAGCAGCTTCGCCGGGACAGGGACCTACGAGCAGTACTTC. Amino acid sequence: CASSFAGTGTYEQYF.

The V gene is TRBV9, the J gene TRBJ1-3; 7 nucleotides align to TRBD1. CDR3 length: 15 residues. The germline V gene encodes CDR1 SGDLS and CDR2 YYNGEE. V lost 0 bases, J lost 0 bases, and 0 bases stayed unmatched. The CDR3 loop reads CASSVGDSSGNTIYF. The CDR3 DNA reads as TGTGCCAGCAGCGTAGGGGACAGCTCTGGAAACACCATATATTTT.

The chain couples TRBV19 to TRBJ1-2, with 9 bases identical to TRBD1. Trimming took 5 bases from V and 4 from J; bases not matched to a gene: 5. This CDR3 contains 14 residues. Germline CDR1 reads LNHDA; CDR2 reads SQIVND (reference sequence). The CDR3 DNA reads TGTGCCAGTAGTTCGGGACAGGGTATCTATGGCTACACCTTC. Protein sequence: CASSSGQGIYGYTF.

The DNA of the CDR3 is TGTGCCAGCAGCTTAGCCGACCCGGGGTTGCGTCCTTATACGCAGTATTTT. Its translation is CASSLADPGLRPYTQYF. The chain couples TRBV7-9 to TRBJ2-3; D might be TRBD2 (5 bases). V was cut by 0 bases and J by 7 bases, with 20 bases left in between. The length of the CDR3 is 17 residues. Germline CDR1 reads SEHNR; CDR2 reads FQNEAQ (reference sequence).

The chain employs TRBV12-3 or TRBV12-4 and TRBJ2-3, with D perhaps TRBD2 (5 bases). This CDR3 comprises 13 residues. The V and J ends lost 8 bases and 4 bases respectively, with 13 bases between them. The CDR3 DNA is TGTGCCAGCGGGCTAGCTCTCTCAGATACGCAGTATTTT. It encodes CASGLALSDTQYF.

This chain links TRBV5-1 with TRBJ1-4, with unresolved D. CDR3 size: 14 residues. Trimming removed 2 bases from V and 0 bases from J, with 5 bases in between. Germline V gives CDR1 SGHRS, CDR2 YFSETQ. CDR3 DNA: TGCGCCAGCAGCTTTGGGGCAACTAATGAAAAACTGTTTTTT. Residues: CASSFGATNEKLFF.

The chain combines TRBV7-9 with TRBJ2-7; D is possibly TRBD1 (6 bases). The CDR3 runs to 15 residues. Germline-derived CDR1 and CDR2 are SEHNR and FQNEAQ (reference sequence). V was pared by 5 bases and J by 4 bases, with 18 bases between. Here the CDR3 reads CASSAIQGFLYEQYF. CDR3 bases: TGTGCCAGCAGCGCCATACAGGGCTTTTTATACGAGCAGTACTTC.

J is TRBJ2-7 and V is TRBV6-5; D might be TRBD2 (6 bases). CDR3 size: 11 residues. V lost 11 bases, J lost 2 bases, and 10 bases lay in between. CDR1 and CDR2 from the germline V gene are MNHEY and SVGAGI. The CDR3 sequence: CAGGAPYEQYF. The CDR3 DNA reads TGTGCCGGAGGGGCCCCCTACGAGCAGTACTTC.